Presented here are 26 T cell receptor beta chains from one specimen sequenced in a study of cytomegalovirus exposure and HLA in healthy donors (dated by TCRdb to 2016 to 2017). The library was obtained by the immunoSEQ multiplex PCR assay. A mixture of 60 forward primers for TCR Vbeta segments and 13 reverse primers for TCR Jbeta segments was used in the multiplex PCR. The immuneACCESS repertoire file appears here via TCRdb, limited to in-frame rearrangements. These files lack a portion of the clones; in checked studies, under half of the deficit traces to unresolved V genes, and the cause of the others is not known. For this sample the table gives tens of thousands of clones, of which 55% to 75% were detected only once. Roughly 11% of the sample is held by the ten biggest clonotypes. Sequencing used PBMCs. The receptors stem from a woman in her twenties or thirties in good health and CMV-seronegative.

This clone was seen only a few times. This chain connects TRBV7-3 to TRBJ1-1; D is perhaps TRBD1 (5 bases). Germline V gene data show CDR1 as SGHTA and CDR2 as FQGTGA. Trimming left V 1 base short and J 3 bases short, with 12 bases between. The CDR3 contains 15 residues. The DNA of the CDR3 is TGTGCCAGCAGCTTAAGTCAGGGAGGGGACACTGAAGCTTTCTTT. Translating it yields CASSLSQGGDTEAFF.

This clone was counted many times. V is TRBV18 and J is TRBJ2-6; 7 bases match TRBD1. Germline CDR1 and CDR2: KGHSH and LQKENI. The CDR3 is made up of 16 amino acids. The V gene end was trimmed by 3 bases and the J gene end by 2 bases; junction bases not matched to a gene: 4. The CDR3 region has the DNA TGTGCCAGCTCACCCAATACAGGGGCTGGGGCCAACGTCCTGACTTTC. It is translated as CASSPNTGAGANVLTF. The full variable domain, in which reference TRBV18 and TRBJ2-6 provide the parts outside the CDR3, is NAGVMQNPRHLVRRRGQEARLRCSPMKGHSHVYWYRQLPEEGLKFMVYLQKENIIDESGMPKERFSAEFPKEGPSILRIQQVVRGDSAAYFCASSPNTGAGANVLTFGAGSRLTVL.

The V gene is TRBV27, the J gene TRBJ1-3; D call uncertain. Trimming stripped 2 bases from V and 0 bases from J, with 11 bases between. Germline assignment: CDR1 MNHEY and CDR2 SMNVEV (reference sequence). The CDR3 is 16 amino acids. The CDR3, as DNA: TGTGCCAGCAGTTTAGTGGTAGGACTCTCTGGAAACACCATATATTTT. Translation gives CASSLVVGLSGNTIYF.

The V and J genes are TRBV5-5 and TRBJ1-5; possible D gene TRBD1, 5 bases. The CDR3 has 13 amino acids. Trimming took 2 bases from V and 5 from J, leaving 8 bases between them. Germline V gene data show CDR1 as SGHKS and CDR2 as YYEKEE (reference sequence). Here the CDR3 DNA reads TGTGCCAGCAGCTTTTTAGGGGATCAGCCCCAGCATTTT. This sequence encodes CASSFLGDQPQHF.

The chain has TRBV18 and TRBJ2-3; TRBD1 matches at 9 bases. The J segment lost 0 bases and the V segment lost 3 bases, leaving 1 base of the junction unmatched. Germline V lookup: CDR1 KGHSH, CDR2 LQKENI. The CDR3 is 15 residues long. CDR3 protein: CASSPGQGSTDTQYF. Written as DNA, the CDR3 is TGTGCCAGCTCACCTGGACAGGGGAGCACAGATACGCAGTATTTT.

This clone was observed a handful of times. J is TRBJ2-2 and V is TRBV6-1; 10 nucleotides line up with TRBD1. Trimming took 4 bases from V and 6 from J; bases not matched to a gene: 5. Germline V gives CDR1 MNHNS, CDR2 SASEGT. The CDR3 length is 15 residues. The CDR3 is CASSAGTGDPGELFF. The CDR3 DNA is TGTGCCAGCAGTGCCGGGACAGGGGACCCCGGGGAGCTGTTTTTT.

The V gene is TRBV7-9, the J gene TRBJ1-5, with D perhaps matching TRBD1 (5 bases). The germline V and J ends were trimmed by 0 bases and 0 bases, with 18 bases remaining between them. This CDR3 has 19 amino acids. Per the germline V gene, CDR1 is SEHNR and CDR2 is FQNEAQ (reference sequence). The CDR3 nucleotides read TGTGCCAGCAGCTTAGCGGGGGGAGAGGAGGATTATAGCAATCAGCCCCAGCATTTT. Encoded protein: CASSLAGGEEDYSNQPQHF.

CDR3 nucleotides: TGTGCCAGCCGCGGACTAGCGGGGACAGATACGCAGTATTTT. Translated: CASRGLAGTDTQYF. This chain connects TRBV7-9 to TRBJ2-3; 12 nucleotides line up with TRBD2. Germline V lookup: CDR1 SEHNR, CDR2 FQNEAQ (reference sequence). Losses at the gene ends were 8 bases for V and 3 bases for J; bases not matched to a gene: 3. This CDR3 region has 14 residues.

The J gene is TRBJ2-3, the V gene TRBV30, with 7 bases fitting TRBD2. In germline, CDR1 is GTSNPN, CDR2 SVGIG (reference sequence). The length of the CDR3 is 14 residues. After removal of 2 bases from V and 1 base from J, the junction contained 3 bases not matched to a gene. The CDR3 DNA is TGTGCCTGGAGTAACCGGGGGGGCACAGATACGCAGTATTTT. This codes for CAWSNRGGTDTQYF.

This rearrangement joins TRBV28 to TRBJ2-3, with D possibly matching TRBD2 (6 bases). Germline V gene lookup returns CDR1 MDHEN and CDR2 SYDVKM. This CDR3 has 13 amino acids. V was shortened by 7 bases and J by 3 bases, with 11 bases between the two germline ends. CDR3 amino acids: CASTLAGTDTQYF. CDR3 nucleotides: TGTGCCAGCACACTAGCCGGGACAGATACGCAGTATTTT.

The DNA of the CDR3 is TGCGCCAGCAGCCAAGGAAAGATACACGGGGCTGAAGCTTTCTTT. It yields the protein CASSQGKIHGAEAFF. V and J are TRBV4-3 and TRBJ1-1; D ambiguous. Between the trimmed V and J ends, which lost 1 base and 6 bases, there was a span of 15 bases. This CDR3 region has 15 residues. CDR1 and CDR2 from the germline V gene are LGHNA and YSLEER.

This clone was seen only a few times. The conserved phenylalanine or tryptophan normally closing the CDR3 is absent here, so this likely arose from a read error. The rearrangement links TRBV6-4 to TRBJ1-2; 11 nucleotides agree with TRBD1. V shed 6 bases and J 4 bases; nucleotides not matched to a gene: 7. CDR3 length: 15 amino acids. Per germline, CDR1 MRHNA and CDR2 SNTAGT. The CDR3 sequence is CASREGQGAGYGYTV. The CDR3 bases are TGTGCCAGCAGGGAAGGACAGGGGGCCGGCTATGGCTACACCGTC.

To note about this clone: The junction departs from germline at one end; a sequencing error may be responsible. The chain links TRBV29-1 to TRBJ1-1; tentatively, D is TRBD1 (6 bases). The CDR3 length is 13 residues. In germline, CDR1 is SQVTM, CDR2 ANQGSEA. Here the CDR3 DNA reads TGCAGCGTTAAAGATCACAGGGCGGTTGAAGCTTTCTTT. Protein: CSVKDHRAVEAFF.

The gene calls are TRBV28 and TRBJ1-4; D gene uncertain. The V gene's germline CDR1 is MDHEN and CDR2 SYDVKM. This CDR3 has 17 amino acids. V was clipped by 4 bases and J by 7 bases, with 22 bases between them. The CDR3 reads CASSSPSLAERSEKLFF. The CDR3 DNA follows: TGTGCCAGCAGTTCCCCCTCTTTGGCCGAACGGAGTGAAAAACTGTTTTTT.

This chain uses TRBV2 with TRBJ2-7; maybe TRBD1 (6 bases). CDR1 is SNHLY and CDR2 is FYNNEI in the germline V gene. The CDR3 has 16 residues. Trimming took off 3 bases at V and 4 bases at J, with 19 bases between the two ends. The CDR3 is CASSDPDDRSRYEQYF. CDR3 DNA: TGTGCCAGCAGTGACCCGGACGACAGGTCCCGGTACGAGCAGTACTTC. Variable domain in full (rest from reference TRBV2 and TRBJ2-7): EPEVTQTPSHQVTQMGQEVILRCVPISNHLYFYWYRQILGQKVEFLVSFYNNEISEKSEIFDDQFSVERPDGSNFTLKIRSTKLEDSAMYFCASSDPDDRSRYEQYFGPGTRLTVT.

Here the CDR3 reads CASSGQGSTEAFF. The CDR3 DNA reads as TGCGCCAGCAGCGGGCAGGGTTCAACTGAAGCTTTCTTT. V is TRBV5-1 and J is TRBJ1-1; TRBD1 is a possible D gene (5 bases). Germline loops: CDR1 SGHRS, CDR2 YFSETQ. The CDR3 length is 13 residues. Trimming cost V 4 bases and J 5 bases, with 12 bases left between them.

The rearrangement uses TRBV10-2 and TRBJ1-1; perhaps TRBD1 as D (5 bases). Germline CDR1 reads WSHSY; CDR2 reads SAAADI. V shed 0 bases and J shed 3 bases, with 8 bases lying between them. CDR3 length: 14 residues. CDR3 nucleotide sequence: TGCGCCAGCAGTGAGTCGGGGGGGTACACTGAAGCTTTCTTT. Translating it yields CASSESGGYTEAFF.

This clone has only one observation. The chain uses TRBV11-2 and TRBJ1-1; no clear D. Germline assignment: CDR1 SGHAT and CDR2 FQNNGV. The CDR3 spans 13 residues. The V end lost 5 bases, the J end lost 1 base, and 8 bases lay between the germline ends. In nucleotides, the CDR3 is TGTGCCAGCAGCATCCGACAGAACACTGAAGCTTTCTTT. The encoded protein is CASSIRQNTEAFF.

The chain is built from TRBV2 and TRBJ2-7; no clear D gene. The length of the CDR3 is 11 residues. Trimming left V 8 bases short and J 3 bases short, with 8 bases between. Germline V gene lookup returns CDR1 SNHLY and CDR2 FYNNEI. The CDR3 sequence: CASGSFYEQYF. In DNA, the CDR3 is TGTGCCAGCGGCTCTTTCTACGAGCAGTACTTC. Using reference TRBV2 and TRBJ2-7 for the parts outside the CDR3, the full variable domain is EPEVTQTPSHQVTQMGQEVILRCVPISNHLYFYWYRQILGQKVEFLVSFYNNEISEKSEIFDDQFSVERPDGSNFTLKIRSTKLEDSAMYFCASGSFYEQYFGPGTRLTVT.

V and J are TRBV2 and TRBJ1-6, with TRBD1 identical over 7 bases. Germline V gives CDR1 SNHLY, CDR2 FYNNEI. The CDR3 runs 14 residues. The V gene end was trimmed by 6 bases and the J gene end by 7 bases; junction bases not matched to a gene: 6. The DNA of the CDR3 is TGTGCCAGCAGCAACGGACAGGTGAATTCACCCCTCCACTTT. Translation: CASSNGQVNSPLHF.

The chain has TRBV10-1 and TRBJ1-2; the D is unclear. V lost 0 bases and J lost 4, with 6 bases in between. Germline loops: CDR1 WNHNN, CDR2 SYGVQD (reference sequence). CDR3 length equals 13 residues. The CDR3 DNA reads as TGCGCCAGCAGTGAGTCGACACTCTATGGCTACACCTTC. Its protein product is CASSESTLYGYTF.

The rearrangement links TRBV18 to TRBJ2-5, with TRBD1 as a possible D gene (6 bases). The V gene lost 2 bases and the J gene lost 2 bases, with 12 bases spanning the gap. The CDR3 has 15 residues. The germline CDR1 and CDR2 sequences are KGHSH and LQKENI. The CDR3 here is CASSPIFQGQETQYF. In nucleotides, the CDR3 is TGTGCCAGCTCACCAATCTTCCAGGGGCAAGAGACCCAGTACTTC. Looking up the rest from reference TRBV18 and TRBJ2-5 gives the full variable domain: NAGVMQNPRHLVRRRGQEARLRCSPMKGHSHVYWYRQLPEEGLKFMVYLQKENIIDESGMPKERFSAEFPKEGPSILRIQQVVRGDSAAYFCASSPIFQGQETQYFGPGTRLLVL.

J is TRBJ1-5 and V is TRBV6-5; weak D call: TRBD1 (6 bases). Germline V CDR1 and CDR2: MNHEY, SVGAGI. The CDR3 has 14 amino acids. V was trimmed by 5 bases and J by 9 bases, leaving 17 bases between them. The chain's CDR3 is CASSRGAGVGPQHF. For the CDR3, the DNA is TGTGCCAGCAGTCGAGGGGCAGGGGTTGGGCCCCAGCATTTT.

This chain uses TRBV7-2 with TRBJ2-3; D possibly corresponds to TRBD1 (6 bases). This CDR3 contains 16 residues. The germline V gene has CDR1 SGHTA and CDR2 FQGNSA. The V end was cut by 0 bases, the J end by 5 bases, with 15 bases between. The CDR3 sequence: CASSLAGGRGRDTQYF. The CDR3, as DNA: TGTGCCAGCAGCTTAGCAGGAGGTAGGGGGAGAGATACGCAGTATTTT.

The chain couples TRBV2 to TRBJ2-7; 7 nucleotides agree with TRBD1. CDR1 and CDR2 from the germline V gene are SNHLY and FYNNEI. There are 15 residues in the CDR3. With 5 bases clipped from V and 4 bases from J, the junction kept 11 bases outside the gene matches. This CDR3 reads CASSTGTAKLYEQYF. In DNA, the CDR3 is TGTGCCAGCAGTACCGGGACAGCCAAGCTGTACGAGCAGTACTTC.

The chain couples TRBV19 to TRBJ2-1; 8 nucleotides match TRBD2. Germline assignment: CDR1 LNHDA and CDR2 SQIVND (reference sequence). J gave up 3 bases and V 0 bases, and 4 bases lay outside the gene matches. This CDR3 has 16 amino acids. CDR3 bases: TGTGCCAGTAGTATAGAGGCCAGCGGGGGCTACAATGAGCAGTTCTTC. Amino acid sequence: CASSIEASGGYNEQFF.